Listed below are T cell receptor beta chains from one sample, sequenced in a study of control samples from healthy donors and cancer patients. Here immunoSEQ multiplex PCR was the method, and the copy in TCRdb shows in-frame clones only, minus some. The sample has about 70,000 clones; about 95% are singletons. Sequenced material: blood. These receptors originate from a woman in her thirties in good health. Both conserved end residues are trimmed from each CDR3.

J: TRBJ1-2
V: TRBV12-3/TRBV12-4
CDR3: ASTDRGNYGYT

J: TRBJ1-2
V: TRBV30
CDR3: AWVPGTVGLNYGYT

J: TRBJ1-1
V: TRBV7-9
CDR3: ASSFRTDTNTEAF

J: TRBJ2-1
V: TRBV28
CDR3: ASSLLLTATNEQF

J: TRBJ1-2
V: TRBV12-3/TRBV12-4
CDR3: ASSSGGYGYT

J: TRBJ1-5
V: TRBV7-9
CDR3: ASSSTGRPREGAQH

J: TRBJ1-4
V: TRBV7-9
CDR3: ASSREATNEKLF

J: TRBJ1-1
V: TRBV2
CDR3: ASFQGGKNTEAF

J: TRBJ1-1
V: TRBV19
CDR3: ASSIVRNTEAF

J: TRBJ2-3
V: TRBV7-6
CDR3: ASSPRGPSVTDTQY

J: TRBJ2-2
V: TRBV19
CDR3: ASSPYSERGELF

J: TRBJ2-2
V: TRBV5-1
CDR3: ASSLAGTGTGELF

J: TRBJ1-1
V: TRBV5-1
CDR3: ASSLGGETGNTEAF

J: TRBJ1-2
V: TRBV19
CDR3: ASSFRMANYGYT

J: TRBJ1-3
V: TRBV5-6
CDR3: ASSLVSGNTIY

J: TRBJ1-2
V: TRBV5-4
CDR3: ASRGQGRVPYGYT

J: TRBJ1-4
V: TRBV15
CDR3: ATSRDSNEKLF

J: TRBJ2-6
V: TRBV27
CDR3: ASSPQGLVLGANVLT

J: TRBJ1-2
V: TRBV5-1
CDR3: ASSWDSKPRGYT

J: TRBJ1-1
V: TRBV12-3/TRBV12-4
CDR3: ASSLGGGPEAF

J: TRBJ2-3
V: TRBV11-2
CDR3: ASSLEAGVGEY

J: TRBJ2-2
V: TRBV6-5
CDR3: ASTQGGNTGELF

J: TRBJ2-7
V: TRBV2
CDR3: ASSAGYRVLEEQY

J: TRBJ1-2
V: TRBV6-1
CDR3: ASSETSDNPGPHPFYGYT

J: TRBJ2-1
V: TRBV7-9
CDR3: ASSPRRLAGAHNEQF

J: TRBJ1-2
V: TRBV30
CDR3: AWSDGAYGYT

J: TRBJ1-6
V: TRBV3-1/TRBV3-2
CDR3: ASSQGVGSYNSPLH

J: TRBJ2-5
V: TRBV9
CDR3: ASSVVHGGPETQY